This T cell receptor beta chain was obtained from a study of radiotherapy plus CTLA-4 blockade in lung cancer. The wider study: Disease control was achieved by 31% of patients, and objective responses by 18%.

Generated by immunoSEQ multiplex PCR, the TCRdb table keeps only in-frame clones and is missing some. The repertoire has some 30,000 clones, approximately 79% of them found once; the top ten carry just under 8%. Ipilimumab-mediated CTLA-4 blockade plus focal radiation was given to patients having chemo-refractory metastatic non-small-cell lung cancer. The CDR3 extends over 15 amino acids. Germline CDR1 reads SGHTA; CDR2 reads FQGNSA. V was clipped by 5 bases and J by 7 bases; unmatched bases: 8. Note on this clone: What it binds is not known.

The study's findings and limits: There was expansion of tumor-derived TCR clones in blood after radiotherapy plus ipilimumab.

The sequence came from a human donor with non-small cell lung cancer who had stable disease on radiotherapy plus ipilimumab. Sample: peripheral blood, taken from a patient treated with radiotherapy plus ipilimumab. This chain links TRBV7-2 with TRBJ1-4, with 9 nucleotides matching TRBD1. This chain's CDR3 is CASSISQGAGEKLFF. Written as DNA, the CDR3 is TGTGCCAGCAGCATATCACAGGGGGCGGGTGAAAAACTGTTTTTT.